Listed below are T cell receptor beta chains from one sample, sequenced in a study of cytomegalovirus exposure and HLA in healthy donors. TCRdb keeps only in-frame clones here, not all; method: immunoSEQ multiplex PCR. The sample lists some 170,000 clones; around 90% were seen once. The sequenced material came from PBMCs. The receptor set was obtained from a woman aged 25 to 39 in good health and CMV-seronegative. Both conserved end residues are part of each CDR3. Fields, in order: clone size, J gene, V gene, D gene, CDR3 protein. D genes are given only for firm matches. For some rows the clone size is stated as once, few or many, or as a class when expanded; others skip it.

>NA|TRBJ2-2|TRBV5-8|NA
CASSPQGGAGELFF
>NA|TRBJ2-2|TRBV19|TRBD1
CASSVRTGLPNTGELFF
>NA|TRBJ2-7|TRBV5-1|NA
CASSLDLSPSGEQYF
>NA|TRBJ1-1|TRBV28|TRBD1
CASSPPTGGYSEAFF
>NA|TRBJ2-7|TRBV29-1|TRBD2
CSVSSGSPSYEQYF
>NA|TRBJ2-5|TRBV30|NA
CAWSVTGVQETQYF
>NA|TRBJ1-3|TRBV6-6|NA
CASSYLGHSGNTIYF
>few|TRBJ1-1|TRBV5-1|TRBD1
CASSFPGQGAINTEAFF
>NA|TRBJ1-2|TRBV18|NA
CASSLDGGHGYTF
>few|TRBJ1-1|TRBV4-3|TRBD1
CASSLDRADNTEAFF
>NA|TRBJ2-1|TRBV5-1|NA
CASSLGGSYNEQFF
>once|TRBJ2-7|TRBV9|TRBD1
CASSGGPGTGREQYF
>NA|TRBJ1-2|TRBV5-1|NA
CASSLADYGYTF
>NA|TRBJ1-2|TRBV7-8|TRBD1
CASSGQTGGNYGYTF
>NA|TRBJ2-1|TRBV7-2|TRBD2
CASSPRGGTYNEQFF
>NA|TRBJ1-6|TRBV9|TRBD1
CASSAGQGDSPLHF
>NA|TRBJ2-2|TRBV2|NA
CASSEAVLARNTGELFF